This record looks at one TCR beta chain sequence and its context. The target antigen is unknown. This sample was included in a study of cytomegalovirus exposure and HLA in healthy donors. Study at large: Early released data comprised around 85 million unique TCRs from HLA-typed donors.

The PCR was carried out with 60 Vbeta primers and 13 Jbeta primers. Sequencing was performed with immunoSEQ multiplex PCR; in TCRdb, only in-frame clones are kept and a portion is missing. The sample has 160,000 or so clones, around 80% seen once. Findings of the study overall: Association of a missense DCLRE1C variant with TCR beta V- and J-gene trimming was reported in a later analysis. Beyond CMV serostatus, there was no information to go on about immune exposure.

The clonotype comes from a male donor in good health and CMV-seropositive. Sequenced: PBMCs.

For the CDR3, the DNA is TGTGCCAGCAGCTTGCCTACGGGGGGGCTGAACACCGGGGAGCTGTTTTTT. Amino acids: CASSLPTGGLNTGELFF. V usage is TRBV5-6 and J usage is TRBJ2-2; 8 bases are a match to TRBD2. The trim removed 1 base at V and 1 base at J, leaving 6 bases unmatched. Germline V lookup: CDR1 SGHDT, CDR2 YYEEEE. CDR3 size: 17 residues.